This T cell receptor (beta chain) was sequenced for a study of blood T cells in healthy people across ages. General study results and limits: TCR beta diversity per million T cells fell roughly linearly with age.

Turning to this clonotype: The antigen is not known.

PCR was performed a second time for about 7 to 12 cycles using a sample-barcoded 5' primer and a J-beta primer mix. Individual samples furnished no less than 2.5 million CDR3-containing paired-end reads apiece. From the 5' RACE reads, TCRdb called clonotypes with MiXCR, one entry per CDR3 protein. The data contain about 380,000 distinct CDR3 sequences, over 45% of them singletons. The V end was cut by 0 bases, the J end by 7 bases, with 8 bases between. CDR3 length: 14 residues. CDR1 is SGHRS, CDR2 YFSETQ, per germline. The source material was blood. The receptor's source is a man in his sixties in good health. J is TRBJ1-6 and V is TRBV5-1; D is ambiguous. The CDR3 region is CASSLVVSNSPLHF. CDR3 sequence (DNA): TGCGCCAGCAGCTTGGTAGTCAGCAATTCACCCCTCCACTTT.